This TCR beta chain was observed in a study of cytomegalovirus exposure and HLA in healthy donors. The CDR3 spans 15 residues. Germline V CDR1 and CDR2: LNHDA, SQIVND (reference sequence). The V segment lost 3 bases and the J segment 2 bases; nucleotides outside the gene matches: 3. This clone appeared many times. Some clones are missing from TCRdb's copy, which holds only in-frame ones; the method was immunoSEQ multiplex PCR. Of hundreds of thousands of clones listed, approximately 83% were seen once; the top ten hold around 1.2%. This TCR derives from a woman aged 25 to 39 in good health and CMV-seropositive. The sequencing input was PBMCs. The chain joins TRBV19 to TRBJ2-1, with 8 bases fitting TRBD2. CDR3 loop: CASSIPGRAYNEQFF. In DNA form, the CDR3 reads TGTGCCAGTAGTATTCCCGGGAGGGCCTACAATGAGCAGTTCTTC.